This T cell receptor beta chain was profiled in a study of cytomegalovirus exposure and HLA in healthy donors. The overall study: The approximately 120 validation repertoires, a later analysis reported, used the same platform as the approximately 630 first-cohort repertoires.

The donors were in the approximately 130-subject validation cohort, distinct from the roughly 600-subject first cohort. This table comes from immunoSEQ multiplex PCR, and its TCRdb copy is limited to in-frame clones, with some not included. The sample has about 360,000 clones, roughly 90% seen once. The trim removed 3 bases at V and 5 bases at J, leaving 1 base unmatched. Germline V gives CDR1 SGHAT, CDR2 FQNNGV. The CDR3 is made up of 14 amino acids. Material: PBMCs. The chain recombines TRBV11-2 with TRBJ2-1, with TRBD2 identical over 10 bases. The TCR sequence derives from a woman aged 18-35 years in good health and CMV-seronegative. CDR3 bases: TGTGCCAGCAGCTTTACTAGCGGGGACAATGAGCAGTTCTTC. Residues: CASSFTSGDNEQFF.